This TCR beta chain was obtained from a study of T cells after yellow fever vaccination. Whole-study findings and limits: Highly abundant clonotypes carried over from the bulk population could end up in FACS-sorted repertoires as contaminants. In post-booster samples, most primary-vaccination clones reappeared (about 95% CD4, approximately 91% CD8). Secondary responses were weaker yet peaked faster, day 5 versus 15.

The 5'RACE template-switching step produced TCR cDNA and added a universal primer site and UMIs. MiXCR, run by TCRdb on the 5' RACE reads, gives a single entry per CDR3 protein. This sample yields approximately 70,000 distinct CDR3 sequences, of which around 7% are seen a single time; 35% to 40% belongs to the top ten. Ten or more counts support this clonotype. The antigen is unknown. This TCR derives from a man between 18 and 29 years old who received the YFV17D yellow fever vaccine. Sequenced here: CD8+ T cells sorted from PBMCs, sampled about 49 days after the first yellow fever vaccination.

The CDR3 sequence is CASSWGPGGETQYF. DNA of the CDR3: TGTGCCAGCAGCTGGGGGCCGGGGGGAGAGACCCAGTACTTC. This chain joins TRBV7-9 and TRBJ2-5; D possibly corresponds to TRBD2 (7 bases). The CDR3 is 14 residues long. Germline values: CDR1 SEHNR, CDR2 FQNEAQ (reference sequence). Trimming left V 4 bases short and J 4 bases short, with 13 bases between. The full variable domain, with the rest looked up from reference TRBV7-9 and TRBJ2-5, is DTGVSQNPRHKITKRGQNVTFRCDPISEHNRLYWYRQTLGQGPEFLTYFQNEAQLEKSRLLSDRFSAERPKGSFSTLEIQRTEQGDSAMYLCASSWGPGGETQYFGPGTRLLVL.